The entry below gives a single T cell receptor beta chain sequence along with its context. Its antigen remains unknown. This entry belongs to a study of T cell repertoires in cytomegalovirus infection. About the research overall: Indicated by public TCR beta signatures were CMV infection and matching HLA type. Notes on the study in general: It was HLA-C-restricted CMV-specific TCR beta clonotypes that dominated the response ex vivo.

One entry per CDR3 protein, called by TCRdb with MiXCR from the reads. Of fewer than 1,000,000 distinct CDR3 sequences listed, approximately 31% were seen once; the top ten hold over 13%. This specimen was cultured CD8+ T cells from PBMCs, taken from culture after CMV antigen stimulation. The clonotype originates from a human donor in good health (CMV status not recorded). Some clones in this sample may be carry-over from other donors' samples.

The CDR3: CASSSLGPGHQPQHF. DNA for the CDR3: TGTGCCAGCAGTTCCCTCGGGCCCGGGCATCAGCCCCAGCATTTT. The chain links TRBV27 to TRBJ1-5, with D hard to call. V was trimmed by 4 bases and J by 5 bases, leaving 15 bases between them. CDR3 length equals 15 residues. Per germline, CDR1 MNHEY and CDR2 SMNVEV (reference sequence).